Sequencing of this T cell receptor beta chain was carried out in a study of cytomegalovirus exposure and HLA in healthy donors. The germline V gene encodes CDR1 LNHDA and CDR2 SQIVND (reference sequence). Trimming removed 3 bases from V and 6 bases from J, with 17 bases in between. This CDR3 contains 16 residues. Turning to this clone: Its specificity is unknown.

The PCR had 60 Vbeta and 13 Jbeta primers. Profiled with immunoSEQ multiplex PCR; TCRdb holds only in-frame clones, not every one. Among approximately 120,000 clones listed, roughly 70% were seen once. Study-wide results and limits: HLA restriction was apparent for most CMV-associated TCR beta chains in a later analysis. Investigators reported 150 to 200 TCR beta chains as tied to cytomegalovirus.

The sequence derives from a woman aged 70-85 years in good health and CMV-seropositive. J is TRBJ2-2 and V is TRBV19, with D perhaps matching TRBD2 (6 bases). Sequenced sample: PBMCs. The CDR3 spells CASSIAGRTLAGELFF. The CDR3 bases are TGTGCCAGTAGTATTGCGGGACGGACTCTTGCCGGGGAGCTGTTTTTT.